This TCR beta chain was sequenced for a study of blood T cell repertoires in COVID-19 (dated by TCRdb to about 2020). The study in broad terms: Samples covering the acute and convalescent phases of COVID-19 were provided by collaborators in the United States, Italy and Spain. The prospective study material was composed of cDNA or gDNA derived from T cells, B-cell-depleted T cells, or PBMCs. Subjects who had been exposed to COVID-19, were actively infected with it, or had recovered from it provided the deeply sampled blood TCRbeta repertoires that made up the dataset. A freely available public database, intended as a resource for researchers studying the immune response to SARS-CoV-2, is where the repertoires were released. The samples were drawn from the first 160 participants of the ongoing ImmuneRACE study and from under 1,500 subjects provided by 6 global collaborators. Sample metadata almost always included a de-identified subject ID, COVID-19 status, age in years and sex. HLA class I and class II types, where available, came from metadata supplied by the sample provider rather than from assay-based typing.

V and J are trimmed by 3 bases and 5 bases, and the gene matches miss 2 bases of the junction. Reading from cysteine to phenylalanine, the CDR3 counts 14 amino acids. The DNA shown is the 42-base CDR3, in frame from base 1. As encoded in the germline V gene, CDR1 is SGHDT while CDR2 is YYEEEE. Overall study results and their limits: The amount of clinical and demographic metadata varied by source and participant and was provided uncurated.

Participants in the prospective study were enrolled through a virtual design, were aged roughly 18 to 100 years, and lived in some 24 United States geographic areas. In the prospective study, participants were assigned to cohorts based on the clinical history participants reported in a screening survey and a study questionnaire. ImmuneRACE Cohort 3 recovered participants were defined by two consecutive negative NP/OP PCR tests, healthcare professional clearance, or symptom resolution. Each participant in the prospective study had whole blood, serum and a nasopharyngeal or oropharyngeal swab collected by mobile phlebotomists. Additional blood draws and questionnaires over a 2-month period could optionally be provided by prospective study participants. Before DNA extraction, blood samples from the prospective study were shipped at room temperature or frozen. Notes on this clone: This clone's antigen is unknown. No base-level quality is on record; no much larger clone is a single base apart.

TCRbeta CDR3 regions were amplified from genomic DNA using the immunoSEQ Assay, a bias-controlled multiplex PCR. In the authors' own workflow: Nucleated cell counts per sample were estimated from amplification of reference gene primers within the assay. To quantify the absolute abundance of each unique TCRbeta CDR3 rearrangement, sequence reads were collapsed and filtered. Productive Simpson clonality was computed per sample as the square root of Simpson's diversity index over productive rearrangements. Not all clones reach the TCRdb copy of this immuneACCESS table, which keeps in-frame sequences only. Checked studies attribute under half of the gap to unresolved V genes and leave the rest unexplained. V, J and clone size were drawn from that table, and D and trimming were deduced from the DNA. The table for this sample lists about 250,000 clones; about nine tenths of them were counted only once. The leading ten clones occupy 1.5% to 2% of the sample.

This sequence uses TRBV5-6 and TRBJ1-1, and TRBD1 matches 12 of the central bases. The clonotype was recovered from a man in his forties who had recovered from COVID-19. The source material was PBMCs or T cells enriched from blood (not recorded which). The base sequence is TGTGCCAGCAGCTGGGGACAGGGGGCAACTGAAGCTTTCTTT. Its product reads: CASSWGQGATEAFF. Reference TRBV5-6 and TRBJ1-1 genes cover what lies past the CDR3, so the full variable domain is DAGVTQSPTHLIKTRGQQVTLRCSPKSGHDTVSWYQQALGQGPQFIFQYYEEEERQRGNFPDRFSGHQFPNYSSELNVNALLLGDSALYLCASSWGQGATEAFFGQGTRLTVV.